This T cell receptor beta chain was recorded in a study of T cell repertoires in cytomegalovirus infection. As for the study in general: Public TCR beta signatures provided an indication of both CMV infection and a matching HLA type. General study findings and limits: Frequencies of public TCR beta families were cumulated, and this identified carriers of CMV plus the relevant HLA. In two of eight donors, the top clonotype was HLA-C-restricted CMV-specific.

From the reads, TCRdb called clonotypes with MiXCR, one entry per CDR3 protein. Altogether around 630,000 distinct CDR3 sequences are present, 20% to 25% being singletons, with the ten largest covering approximately 8%. The CDR3 is made up of 12 amino acids. Germline lookup yields CDR1 MDHEN and CDR2 SYDVKM. The V end was cut by 2 bases, the J end by 5 bases, with 4 bases between. The table lists this clonotype with many counts. As yet, its antigen is unknown. The TCR comes from a human donor in good health (CMV status not recorded). Some clones in this sample may be carry-over from other donors' samples. The sequenced material came from CD8+ T cells from PBMCs. The V call is TRBV28, the J call TRBJ2-1; D not certain. The CDR3 nucleotides are TGTGCCAGCAGTTTAATCCACAATGAGCAGTTCTTC. Translating gives CASSLIHNEQFF.